Listed here are 25 T cell receptor beta chains from one sample, sequenced in a study of blood T cells in healthy people across ages. Primers used in a second PCR of roughly 6 to 12 cycles were a sample-barcoded 5' primer and a J-beta primer mix. TCRdb passed the 5' RACE reads through MiXCR, listing each CDR3 protein once. Counted here are some 1.6 million distinct CDR3 sequences, roughly a third occurring once; the ten biggest clones make up approximately 10%. The material sequenced was blood. The source is a woman younger than 45 in good health.

This clonotype was detected only a few times. The chain employs TRBV27 and TRBJ2-5; 11 nucleotides match TRBD2. Germline loops: CDR1 MNHEY, CDR2 SMNVEV (reference sequence). The J segment lost 11 bases and the V segment lost 6 bases, leaving 11 bases of the junction unmatched. CDR3 size: 14 residues. The CDR3 is CASRVGLAERVQYF. CDR3 DNA: TGTGCCAGCAGGGTGGGACTAGCGGAGCGGGTTCAGTACTTC.

This clonotype was counted many times. The CDR3 protein is CSHTGGSYEQYF. The CDR3 DNA reads as TGCAGCCACACCGGGGGCTCCTACGAGCAGTACTTC. The chain carries TRBV29-1 and TRBJ2-7, with a tentative D call TRBD2 (6 bases). There are 12 residues in the CDR3. Looked up from germline, CDR1 is SQVTM and CDR2 is ANQGSEA. V was shortened by 8 bases and J by 0 bases, with 11 bases between the two germline ends.

There are a few counts of this clonotype. V gene TRBV12-3 or TRBV12-4 combines with J gene TRBJ1-1, with D unclear. V lost 6 bases to trimming and J lost 0 bases, with 17 bases between them. The CDR3 has 16 residues. In nucleotides, the CDR3 is TGTGCCAGCAGGCCGATAAGGACCGCCGTGAACACTGAAGCTTTCTTT. It codes for CASRPIRTAVNTEAFF.

This clonotype has only one observation. A much more abundant neighbour one base away suggests this may be a read error. The chain links TRBV20-1 to TRBJ2-1; the D is unclear. The CDR3 consists of 13 residues. Germline V gene sequence: CDR1 DFQATT, CDR2 SNEGSKA (reference sequence). The CDR3 nucleotides read TGCAGTGCTAGTCGACCCTCCTACAGTGAGCAGTTCTTC. Protein: CSASRPSYSEQFF.

Details on this clonotype: One end of the junction fails to match germline, which may point to a read error. The V call is TRBV6-1, the J call TRBJ2-1, with 8 positions matching TRBD2. CDR3 size: 17 residues. Germline V gene lookup returns CDR1 MNHNS and CDR2 SASEGT. The CDR3 protein is CASSELTSGGSYNEQFF. The CDR3 DNA reads TGTGCCAGCAGTGAACTAACTAGCGGAGGCTCCTACAACGAGCAGTTCTTC.

In this sample, this clonotype turned up a few times. The rearrangement uses TRBV4-1 and TRBJ2-1, with TRBD2 as a possible D gene (6 bases). The CDR3 loop spans 14 amino acids. Germline lookup yields CDR1 MGHRA and CDR2 YSYEKL. The V and J ends lost 1 base and 5 bases respectively, with 9 bases between them. The CDR3 reads CASSQGLVDNEQFF. CDR3 sequence (DNA): TGCGCCAGCAGCCAAGGACTAGTTGACAATGAGCAGTTCTTC.

Regarding this clonotype: One end of the junction fails to match germline, which may point to a read error. The chain links TRBV5-1 to TRBJ1-5; no firm D call. CDR1 is SGHRS, CDR2 YFSETQ, per germline. The CDR3 extends over 14 amino acids. CDR3 sequence: CASSFNPGDHPQHF. CDR3 DNA: TGCGCCAGCAGCTTTAATCCGGGTGATCATCCCCAGCATTTT.

This chain joins TRBV20-1 and TRBJ2-2; 11 positions agree with TRBD2. This CDR3 is 17 amino acids long. V shed 4 bases and J 2 bases; nucleotides not matched to a gene: 9. From germline, CDR1 is DFQATT and CDR2 SNEGSKA (reference sequence). The CDR3 spells CSAKRLAGRPNTGELFF. CDR3 sequence (DNA): TGCAGTGCTAAAAGACTAGCGGGAAGACCCAACACCGGGGAGCTGTTTTTT.

The table lists this clonotype with a few counts. The chain has TRBV5-6 and TRBJ2-2; D ambiguous. Germline lookup yields CDR1 SGHDT and CDR2 YYEEEE. The CDR3 is 13 residues long. The V gene lost 4 bases and the J gene lost 8 bases, with 12 bases spanning the gap. CDR3 DNA sequence: TGTGCCAGCAGCCGGCGAATGGGAGGGGAGCTGTTTTTT. It is translated as CASSRRMGGELFF.

This sequence joins TRBV20-1 and TRBJ2-7, with D unresolved. Trimming cost V 2 bases and J 5 bases, with 4 bases left between them. Germline CDR1 DFQATT, CDR2 SNEGSKA (reference sequence). The CDR3 runs to 10 residues. The CDR3 loop is CSARPHEQYF. DNA of the CDR3: TGCAGTGCTAGACCCCACGAGCAGTACTTC.

This clonotype was counted at least ten times. A clone one base away is much larger, so this may be a read error. The gene calls are TRBV30 and TRBJ2-7; D not resolved. Germline CDR1 and CDR2: GTSNPN and SVGIG (reference sequence). This CDR3 region has 14 residues. V dropped 3 bases and J dropped 1 base, with 13 bases sitting between them. CDR3 in amino acids: CAWRVVDDSYEQYF. The DNA of the CDR3 is TGTGCCTGGAGGGTGGTCGATGATTCCTACGAGCAGTACTTC.

V is TRBV4-1 and J is TRBJ1-1; the D is unclear. The germline V gene has CDR1 MGHRA and CDR2 YSYEKL. This CDR3 contains 15 residues. With 4 bases removed from V and 1 base from J, the gap between germline ends came to 13 bases. The CDR3 sequence: CASSLTPQENTEAFF. The CDR3 DNA reads TGCGCCAGCAGCCTAACCCCCCAAGAGAACACTGAAGCTTTCTTT.

The chain links TRBV29-1 to TRBJ1-1; D is possibly TRBD1 (6 bases). The CDR3 is 16 residues long. V lost 5 bases, J lost 1 base, and 20 bases lay in between. Germline V lookup: CDR1 SQVTM, CDR2 ANQGSEA. The CDR3 loop reads CSVRSRGPHSNTEAFF. In nucleotides, the CDR3 is TGCAGCGTTAGATCCAGGGGCCCTCACTCGAACACTGAAGCTTTCTTT.

CDR3 sequence reads: CASSSSRDRVFEKLFF. The CDR3 DNA sequence: TGTGCCAGCAGCTCCAGCCGGGACAGGGTATTTGAAAAACTGTTTTTT. The chain combines TRBV28 with TRBJ1-4; 9 nucleotides line up with TRBD1. The CDR3 totals 16 residues. Unmatched junction bases numbered 12, after V lost 6 bases and J lost 7 bases. CDR1 MDHEN and CDR2 SYDVKM come from the germline V gene.

As DNA, the CDR3 is TGTGCCAGCAGGATAGACAGGGGGATCACAGATACGCAGTATTTT. It encodes CASRIDRGITDTQYF. This chain joins TRBV11-2 and TRBJ2-3; TRBD1 matches at 9 bases. The germline gives CDR1 SGHAT, CDR2 FQNNGV. The CDR3 loop spans 15 amino acids. The trim removed 6 bases at V and 2 bases at J, leaving 6 bases unmatched.

As regards this clonotype: One end of the junction varies from germline; a read error may be responsible. This chain connects TRBV4-1 to TRBJ2-6, with D possibly being TRBD1 (5 bases). The CDR3 runs 17 residues. CDR1 is MGHRA and CDR2 is YSYEKL in the germline V gene. CDR3 nucleotide sequence: TGCGCCAGCAGCCAAGATGTGTCGGCCTCTGGGGCCAACGTCCCGACTTTC. Its translation is CASSQDVSASGANVPTF.

This clonotype was observed a few times. V usage is TRBV29-1 and J usage is TRBJ2-2; 10 bases line up with TRBD2. V trimming: 5 bases; J trimming: 3 bases; junction bases outside the gene matches: 3. CDR1 and CDR2 (germline): SQVTM, ANQGSEA. This CDR3 has 14 amino acids. The CDR3 spells CSVRLAGDTGELFF. DNA of the CDR3: TGCAGCGTTCGCCTAGCGGGAGACACCGGGGAGCTGTTTTTT.

The chain combines TRBV12-3 or TRBV12-4 with TRBJ1-1, with a possible D match to TRBD1 (6 bases). Trimming removed 2 bases at V and 1 base at J, with 11 bases between. CDR3 length: 15 residues. The CDR3 loop reads CASSLWIGGNTEAFF. The CDR3 nucleotides read TGTGCCAGCAGTTTATGGATAGGGGGGAACACTGAAGCTTTCTTT.

In its sample, this clonotype was seen a few times. The gene calls are TRBV9 and TRBJ2-3, with 12 bases identical to TRBD2. The CDR3 runs 18 residues. The trim removed 0 bases at V and 4 bases at J, leaving 9 bases unmatched. The germline V gene has CDR1 SGDLS and CDR2 YYNGEE. CDR3 region: CASSVGLAGAFVADTQYF. The CDR3 coding sequence is TGTGCCAGCAGCGTAGGACTAGCGGGAGCATTTGTCGCAGATACGCAGTATTTT.

There are a few counts of this clonotype. The chain links TRBV5-1 to TRBJ1-2, with a tentative D call TRBD1 (5 bases). CDR1 is SGHRS, CDR2 YFSETQ, per germline. The V end was cut by 5 bases, the J end by 4 bases, with 21 bases between. This CDR3 has 16 amino acids. The DNA of the CDR3 is TGCGCCAGCAGGACAACGGCGCAGGGCGGACTCTATGGCTACACCTTC. This codes for CASRTTAQGGLYGYTF.

This chain uses TRBV20-1 with TRBJ2-1; no definite D call. V lost 2 bases and J lost 0, with 8 bases in between. CDR3 length: 14 amino acids. The V gene's germline CDR1 is DFQATT and CDR2 SNEGSKA (reference sequence). The CDR3 nucleotides read TGCAGTGCTAGACAGGCCAGCTCCTACAATGAGCAGTTCTTC. This translates into CSARQASSYNEQFF.

This clonotype was observed a handful of times. The V call is TRBV12-3 or TRBV12-4, the J call TRBJ1-2; D is undetermined. V gave up 5 bases and J gave up 2 bases, with 12 bases separating them. The CDR3 is made up of 14 amino acids. CDR3 sequence: CASSLGDPNYGYTF. The CDR3 nucleotides read TGTGCCAGCAGTCTAGGAGATCCCAACTATGGCTACACCTTC.

J is TRBJ1-5 and V is TRBV12-3 or TRBV12-4, with TRBD1 identical over 9 bases. The V segment lost 7 bases and the J segment 7 bases; nucleotides outside the gene matches: 14. The CDR3 runs 16 residues. Written as DNA, the CDR3 is TGTGCCAGCAATCCAAGGACAGGGGCCGGAGGCCAGCCCCAGCATTTT. This sequence encodes CASNPRTGAGGQPQHF.

This clonotype appeared a few times. The rearrangement links TRBV25-1 to TRBJ2-7, with D unclear. The CDR3 is 13 amino acids. The V and J ends lost 3 bases and 4 bases respectively, with 10 bases between them. The germline CDR1 and CDR2 sequences are MGHDK and SYGVNS. This chain's CDR3 is CASSDQTWYEQYF. The CDR3 nucleotides are TGTGCCAGCAGTGATCAGACGTGGTACGAGCAGTACTTC.

Concerning this clonotype itself: The germline gene is not matched at one end of the junction; a read error may be the cause. This chain links TRBV15 with TRBJ2-1; TRBD2 matches 7 bases. Germline V gives CDR1 LNHNV, CDR2 YYDKDF (reference sequence). This CDR3 region has 16 residues. The CDR3 loop reads CTTSREGGGSWVEQFF. The CDR3 bases are TGTACCACCAGCAGAGAAGGCGGGGGATCTTGGGTAGAGCAGTTCTTC. Together with reference TRBV15 and TRBJ2-1, the CDR3 gives the full variable domain: DAMVIQNPRYQVTQFGKPVTLSCSQTLNHNVMYWYQQKSSQAPKLLFHYYDKDFNNEADTPDNFQSRRPNTSFCFLDIRSPGLGDTAMYLCTTSREGGGSWVEQFFGPGTRLTVL.